Below, one TCR beta chain is given with its context. It lacks a known antigen. Within one base of it there is no much larger clone, and no base qualities were kept. This record comes from a study of blood T cell repertoires in COVID-19 (dated by TCRdb to about 2020). At the level of the whole study: The collaborator samples originated in the United States, Italy and Spain and spanned the acute and convalescent phases of COVID-19. The material from the prospective study consisted of cDNA or gDNA derived from T cells, B-cell-depleted T cells, or PBMCs. Deeply sampled blood TCRbeta repertoires from subjects exposed to, actively infected with, or recovered from COVID-19 were included in the dataset. The repertoires were released in a freely available public database intended as a resource for research on the immune response to SARS-CoV-2. The samples were drawn from two sources: the first 160 participants of the ongoing ImmuneRACE study, and over 950 subjects contributed by 6 global collaborators. The sample metadata nearly always contained a de-identified subject ID, COVID-19 status, age in years and sex. HLA class I and class II types, where available, came from metadata supplied by the sample provider rather than from assay-based typing.

Participants in the prospective study were aged roughly 18 to 89 years, lived in 24 United States geographic areas, and enrolled through a virtual design. In the prospective study, cohorts were assigned on the basis of participant-reported clinical history obtained from a screening survey and a study questionnaire. In the prospective study, mobile phlebotomists collected whole blood, serum and a nasopharyngeal or oropharyngeal swab from each participant. Additional blood draws and questionnaires over an approximately 2-month period could optionally be provided by prospective study participants. Blood samples from the prospective study were shipped frozen or at room temperature prior to DNA extraction. What the research found in general, with its limitations: How much clinical and demographic metadata was included differed by source and by participant, and the metadata was provided uncurated.

The immunoSEQ Assay, a bias-controlled multiplex PCR, was used to amplify TCRbeta CDR3 regions from genomic DNA. The original pipeline was this. The number of nucleated cells in each sample was estimated from the amplification of reference gene primers within the assay. Sequence reads were collapsed and filtered to measure the absolute abundance of every unique TCRbeta CDR3 rearrangement. For each sample, productive Simpson clonality was calculated as the square root of Simpson's diversity index across productive rearrangements. The immuneACCESS repertoire file appears here via TCRdb, limited to in-frame rearrangements. These files lack a portion of the clones; in checked studies, under half of the deficit traces to unresolved V genes, and the cause of the others is not known. The DNA was the basis for D and trimming; V, J and clone size are from that table. The sample has 40,000 to 55,000 clones on record, around 73% of them singletons. The ten largest clonotypes hold 5.5% to 6% of the sample.

From a lookup of the germline V gene (reference sequence), CDR1 and CDR2 are LGHDT and YNNKEL. V and J are truncated by 4 bases and 10 bases respectively, leaving an intervening sequence of 11 bases. The CDR3, cysteine through phenylalanine, is 12 amino acids long. Only CDR3 DNA remains: 36 bases, in frame from the first base. The chain couples TRBV3-1 (or the pseudogene TRBV3-2) to TRBJ2-1, with TRBD2 perhaps the D gene, on 6 matching bases. The sequenced sample consisted of PBMCs or T cells enriched from blood (not recorded which). The source of this sequence is a woman aged 45-59 years with acute COVID-19. The CDR3 has the sequence CASSPLRGEQFF. The nucleotide sequence is given as TGTGCCAGCAGCCCCCTACGGGGGGAGCAGTTCTTC.